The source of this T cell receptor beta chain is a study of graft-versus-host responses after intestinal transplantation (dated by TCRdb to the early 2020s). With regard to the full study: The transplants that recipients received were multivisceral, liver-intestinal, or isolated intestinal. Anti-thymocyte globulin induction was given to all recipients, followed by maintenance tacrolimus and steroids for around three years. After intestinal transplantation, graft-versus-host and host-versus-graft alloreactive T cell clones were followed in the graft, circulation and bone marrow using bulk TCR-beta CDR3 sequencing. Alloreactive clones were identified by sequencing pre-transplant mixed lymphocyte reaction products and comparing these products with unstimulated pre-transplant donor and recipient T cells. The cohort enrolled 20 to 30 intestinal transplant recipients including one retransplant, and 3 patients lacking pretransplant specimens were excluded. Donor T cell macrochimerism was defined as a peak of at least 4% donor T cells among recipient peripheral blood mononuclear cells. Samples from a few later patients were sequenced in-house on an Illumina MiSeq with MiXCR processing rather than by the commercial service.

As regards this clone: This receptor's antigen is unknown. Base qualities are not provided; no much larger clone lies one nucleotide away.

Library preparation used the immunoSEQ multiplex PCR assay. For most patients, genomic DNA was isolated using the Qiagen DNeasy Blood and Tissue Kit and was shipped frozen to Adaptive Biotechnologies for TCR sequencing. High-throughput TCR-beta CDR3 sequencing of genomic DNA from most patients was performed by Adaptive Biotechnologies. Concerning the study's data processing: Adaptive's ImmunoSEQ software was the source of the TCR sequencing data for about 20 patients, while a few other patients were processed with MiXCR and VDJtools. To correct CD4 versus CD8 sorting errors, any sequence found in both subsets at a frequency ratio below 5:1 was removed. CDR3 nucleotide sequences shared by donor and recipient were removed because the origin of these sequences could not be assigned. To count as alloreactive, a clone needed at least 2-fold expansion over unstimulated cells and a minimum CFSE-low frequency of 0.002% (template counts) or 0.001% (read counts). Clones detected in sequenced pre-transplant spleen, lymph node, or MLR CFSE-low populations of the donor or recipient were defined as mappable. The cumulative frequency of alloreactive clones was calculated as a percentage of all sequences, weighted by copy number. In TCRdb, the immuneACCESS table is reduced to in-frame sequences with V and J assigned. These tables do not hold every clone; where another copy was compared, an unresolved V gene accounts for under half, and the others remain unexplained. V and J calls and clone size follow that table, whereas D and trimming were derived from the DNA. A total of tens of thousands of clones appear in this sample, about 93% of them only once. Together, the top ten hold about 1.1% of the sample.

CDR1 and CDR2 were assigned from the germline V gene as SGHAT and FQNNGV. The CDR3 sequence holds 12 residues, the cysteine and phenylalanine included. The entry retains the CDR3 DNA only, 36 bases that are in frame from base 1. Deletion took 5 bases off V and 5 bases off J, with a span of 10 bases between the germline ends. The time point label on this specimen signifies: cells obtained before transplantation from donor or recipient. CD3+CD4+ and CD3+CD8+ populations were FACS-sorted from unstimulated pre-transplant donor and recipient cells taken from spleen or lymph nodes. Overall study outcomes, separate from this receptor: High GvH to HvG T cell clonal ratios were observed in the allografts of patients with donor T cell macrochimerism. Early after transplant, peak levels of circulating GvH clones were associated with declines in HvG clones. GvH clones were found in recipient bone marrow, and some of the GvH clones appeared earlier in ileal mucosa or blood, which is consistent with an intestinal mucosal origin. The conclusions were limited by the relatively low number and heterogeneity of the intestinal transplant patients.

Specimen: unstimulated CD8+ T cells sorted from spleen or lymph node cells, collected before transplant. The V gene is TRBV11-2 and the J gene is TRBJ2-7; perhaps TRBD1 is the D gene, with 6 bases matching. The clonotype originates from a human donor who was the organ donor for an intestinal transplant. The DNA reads TGTGCCAGCAGCGCGACAGGTAACGAGCAGTACTTC. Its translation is CASSATGNEQYF.